This TCR beta chain was profiled in a study of blood T cells in healthy people across ages. Trimming removed 7 bases from V and 3 bases from J, with 24 bases in between. The CDR3 spans 17 residues. Germline values: CDR1 MNHNY, CDR2 SVGAGI (reference sequence). Notes on this clonotype: Its target is not known.

Study-wide points: Whereas aged donors had fewer naive CD4+ cells, long-lived donors had more of them and higher diversity.

Then a second PCR, running roughly 6 to 11 cycles, was carried out with a sample-barcoded 5' primer and a J-beta primer mix. TCRdb reanalysed the 5' RACE reads using MiXCR and keeps one entry per CDR3 protein. Of about 1.1 million distinct CDR3 sequences listed, 30% to 40% are singletons. The rearrangement joins TRBV6-6 to TRBJ1-1; TRBD1 might be the D (6 bases). The clonotype originates from a man aged 18 to 35 in good health. The sequenced material came from blood. Here the CDR3 DNA reads TGTGCCAGCACCTCATGGGGGCAGGCGGGTCTTCACACTGAAGCTTTCTTT. This sequence encodes CASTSWGQAGLHTEAFF.